Listed below are T cell receptor beta chains from one sample, sequenced in a study of blood T cells in healthy people across ages. TCRdb processed the 5' RACE reads anew with MiXCR; each CDR3 protein has one entry. Altogether about 1.8 million distinct CDR3 sequences are present, around 50% being singletons, with the ten largest covering approximately 2.1%. The sequencing input was blood. Source of these receptors: a middle-aged woman in good health. The CDR3 runs from the conserved cysteine through the conserved F or W. A D gene is named only where the DNA matches it firmly. The listing skips clone size in some rows; elsewhere it reads once, few, many or a size class.

cdr3_aa,cdr3_nt,clone_size,d_call,v_call,j_call
CASSQAGQAPYEQYF,TGCGCCAGCAGCCAAGCTGGACAGGCCCCCTACGAGCAGTACTTC,many,TRBD1,TRBV4-1,TRBJ2-7
CASSQVRGSPDTQYF,TGCGCCAGCAGCCAAGTGAGGGGCTCCCCGGATACGCAGTATTTT,NA,NA,TRBV4-3,TRBJ2-3
CASSAIGTGSTLQYF,TGTGCCAGCAGTGCTATAGGGACCGGGTCTACCTTGCAGTATTTT,NA,NA,TRBV2,TRBJ2-3
CAIKGGTSGDQETQYF,TGTGCCATCAAGGGGGGGACTAGCGGGGACCAAGAGACCCAGTACTTC,few,TRBD2,TRBV10-3,TRBJ2-5
CASSELGFRGRPYNEQFF,TGTGCCAGCAGTGAATTAGGCTTCCGGGGCCGCCCCTACAATGAGCAGTTCTTC,few,NA,TRBV2,TRBJ2-1
CASSSRQGAVEEQYF,TGCGCCAGCAGCTCCAGACAGGGGGCGGTGGAAGAGCAGTACTTC,NA,TRBD1,TRBV5-1,TRBJ2-5
CASSQGQGYEKLFF,TGTGCCAGCAGCCAGGGACAGGGTTATGAAAAACTGTTTTTT,NA,TRBD1,TRBV3-1,TRBJ1-4
CASSWRTGELFF,TGTGCCAGCAGCTGGCGCACCGGGGAGCTGTTTTTT,NA,NA,TRBV7-2,TRBJ2-2
CASSLTANGYGYTF,TGCGCCAGCAGCTTGACGGCCAACGGCTATGGCTACACCTTC,NA,NA,TRBV5-1,TRBJ1-2
CSATRGFTYNEQFF,TGCAGCGCGACCAGGGGGTTCACCTACAATGAGCAGTTCTTC,few,TRBD1,TRBV29-1,TRBJ2-1
CSVVEQPPLIEQFF,TGCAGCGTTGTGGAACAACCACCTTTAATAGAGCAGTTCTTC,few,NA,TRBV29-1,TRBJ2-1
CASSQSSAGGYEQYF,TGTGCCAGCAGCCAAAGTAGTGCAGGGGGCTACGAGCAGTACTTC,NA,TRBD1,TRBV11-2,TRBJ2-7
CASSDGTTSTDTQYF,TGTGCCAGCAGCGACGGGACCACTAGCACAGATACGCAGTATTTT,few,NA,TRBV5-4,TRBJ2-3
CASSPVWANQPQHF,TGCGCCAGCAGTCCTGTCTGGGCTAATCAGCCCCAGCATTTT,NA,NA,TRBV4-1,TRBJ1-5
CSARDNRVASYGYTF,TGCAGTGCTAGAGATAACAGGGTAGCTAGCTATGGCTACACCTTC,NA,NA,TRBV20-1,TRBJ1-2
CSARKVAGGNEQFF,TGCAGTGCTAGAAAAGTAGCGGGGGGGAATGAGCAGTTCTTC,NA,TRBD2,TRBV20-1,TRBJ2-1
CASRSPSGVTDTQYF,TGTGCCAGCAGGTCCCCTAGCGGGGTGACAGATACGCAGTATTTT,NA,TRBD2,TRBV7-9,TRBJ2-3
CATSRDRGGGGKNIQYF,TGTGCCACCAGCAGAGATAGGGGCGGTGGAGGGAAAAACATTCAGTACTTC,few,NA,TRBV15,TRBJ2-4
CSARTGKGQYF,TGCAGTGCTCGTACAGGGAAAGGGCAGTACTTC,few,NA,TRBV20-1,TRBJ2-7
CASSLAEVNEQFF,TGCGCCAGCAGCTTGGCCGAGGTCAATGAGCAGTTCTTC,few,NA,TRBV5-1,TRBJ2-1
CASNPFTYNSPLHF,TGTGCCAGCAACCCCTTCACCTATAATTCACCCCTCCACTTT,NA,NA,TRBV2,TRBJ1-6
CASSLQGVLNEQFF,TGCGCCAGCAGCTTGCAGGGGGTTCTAAATGAGCAGTTCTTC,few,TRBD1,TRBV5-1,TRBJ2-1
CASSPDSGILYNEQFF,TGTGCCAGCAGCCCGGATAGCGGAATACTTTACAATGAGCAGTTCTTC,NA,NA,TRBV27,TRBJ2-1
CASTGSPGEGYTF,TGTGCCAGCACCGGCAGCCCTGGGGAGGGCTACACCTTC,NA,NA,TRBV4-2,TRBJ1-2
CASSTGTAYEQYF,TGTGCCAGCAGCACCGGGACAGCCTACGAGCAGTACTTC,many,TRBD1,TRBV7-9,TRBJ2-7
CASSQDQWAGGDTQYF,TGTGCCAGCAGCCAAGATCAGTGGGCGGGAGGAGATACGCAGTATTTT,NA,TRBD2,TRBV4-2,TRBJ2-3
CASSPRDVAGDSYEQYF,TGTGCCAGCAGCCCCCGTGATGTAGCGGGGGACTCCTACGAGCAGTACTTC,few,TRBD2,TRBV3-1,TRBJ2-7
CASSHGLSIGGGTDTQYF,TGTGCCAGCAGTCACGGACTATCTATAGGGGGAGGCACAGATACGCAGTATTTT,NA,NA,TRBV6-2/TRBV6-3,TRBJ2-3
CASTLDRAASYEQYF,TGTGCCAGCACCCTAGACAGGGCCGCTTCCTACGAGCAGTACTTC,NA,TRBD1,TRBV6-2/TRBV6-3,TRBJ2-7
CASSHKQGFSYEQYF,TGCGCCAGCAGCCATAAGCAGGGGTTCTCCTACGAGCAGTACTTC,few,NA,TRBV4-1,TRBJ2-7
CSAPLRGTSTDTQYF,TGCAGTGCCCCCCTTCGGGGAACTAGCACAGATACGCAGTATTTT,few,NA,TRBV20-1,TRBJ2-3
CSGGAIGGYTF,TGCAGCGGGGGGGCAATCGGTGGCTACACCTTC,NA,NA,TRBV29-1,TRBJ1-2
CASSQGSTTGAETQYF,TGCGCCAGCAGCCAAGGTAGCACTACCGGGGCGGAGACCCAGTACTTC,NA,NA,TRBV4-3,TRBJ2-5
CASSKTRDRGLSYEQYF,TGTGCCAGCAGTAAAACCCGGGACAGGGGGCTTTCCTACGAGCAGTACTTC,few,TRBD1,TRBV6-2/TRBV6-3,TRBJ2-7
CASSYVAGGPMARDTQYF,TGTGCCAGCAGTTACGTGGCGGGGGGGCCTATGGCCCGGGATACGCAGTATTTT,NA,TRBD2,TRBV6-2/TRBV6-3,TRBJ2-3
CAISGTGTNSPLHF,TGTGCCATCAGTGGAACAGGGACGAATTCACCCCTCCACTTT,NA,NA,TRBV10-3,TRBJ1-6
CASSQSTLHRNEQFF,TGTGCCAGCAGCCAATCGACGCTTCATAGGAATGAGCAGTTCTTC,few,NA,TRBV7-2,TRBJ2-1
CASSTWADQPQHF,TGTGCCAGCAGCACATGGGCCGATCAGCCCCAGCATTTT,few,NA,TRBV7-2,TRBJ1-5
CAIGVGRADTQYF,TGTGCCATCGGTGTAGGTCGGGCAGATACGCAGTATTTT,NA,NA,TRBV10-3,TRBJ2-3